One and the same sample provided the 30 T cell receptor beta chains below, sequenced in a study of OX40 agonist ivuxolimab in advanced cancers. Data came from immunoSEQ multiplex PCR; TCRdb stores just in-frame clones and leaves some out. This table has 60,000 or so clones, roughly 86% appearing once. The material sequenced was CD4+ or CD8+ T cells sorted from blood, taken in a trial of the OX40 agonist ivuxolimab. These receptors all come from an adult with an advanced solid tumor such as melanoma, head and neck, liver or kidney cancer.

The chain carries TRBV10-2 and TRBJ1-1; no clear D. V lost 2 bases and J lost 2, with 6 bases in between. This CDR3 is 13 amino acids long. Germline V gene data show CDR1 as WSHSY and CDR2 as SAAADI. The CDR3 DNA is TGCGCCAGCAGTGAGCAGGCCAACACTGAAGCTTTCTTT. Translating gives CASSEQANTEAFF.

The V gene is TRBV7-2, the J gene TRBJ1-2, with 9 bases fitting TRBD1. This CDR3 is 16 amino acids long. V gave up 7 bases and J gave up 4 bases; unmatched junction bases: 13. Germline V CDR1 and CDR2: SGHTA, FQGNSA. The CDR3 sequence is CASIPGTGRFGYGYTF. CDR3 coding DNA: TGTGCCAGCATCCCCGGGACAGGGCGGTTTGGCTATGGCTACACCTTC.

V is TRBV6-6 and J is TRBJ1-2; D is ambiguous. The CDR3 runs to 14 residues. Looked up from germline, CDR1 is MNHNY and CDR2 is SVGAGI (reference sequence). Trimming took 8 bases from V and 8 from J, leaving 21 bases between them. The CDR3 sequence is CASCSSGPLGGYTF. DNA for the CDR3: TGTGCCAGCTGCTCATCCGGGCCCCTGGGGGGCTACACCTTC.

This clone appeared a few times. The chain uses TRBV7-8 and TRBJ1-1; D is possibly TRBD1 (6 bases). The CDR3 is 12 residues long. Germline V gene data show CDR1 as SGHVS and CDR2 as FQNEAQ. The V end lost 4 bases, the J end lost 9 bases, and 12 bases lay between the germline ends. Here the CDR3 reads CASSSQGTQAFF. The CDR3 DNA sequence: TGTGCCAGCAGCTCCCAGGGGACGCAAGCTTTCTTT. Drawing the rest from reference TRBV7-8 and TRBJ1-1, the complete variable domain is GAGVSQSPRYKVAKRGQDVALRCDPISGHVSLFWYQQALGQGPEFLTYFQNEAQLDKSGLPSDRFFAERPEGSVSTLKIQRTQQEDSAVYLCASSSQGTQAFFGQGTRLTVV.

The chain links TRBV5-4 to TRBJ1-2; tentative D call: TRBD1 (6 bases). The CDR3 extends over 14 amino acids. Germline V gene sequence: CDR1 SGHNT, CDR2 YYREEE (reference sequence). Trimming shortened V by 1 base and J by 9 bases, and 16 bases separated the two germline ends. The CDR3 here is CASSLWGAGSRYTF. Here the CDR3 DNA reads TGTGCCAGCAGCTTGTGGGGGGCTGGAAGTCGCTACACCTTC.

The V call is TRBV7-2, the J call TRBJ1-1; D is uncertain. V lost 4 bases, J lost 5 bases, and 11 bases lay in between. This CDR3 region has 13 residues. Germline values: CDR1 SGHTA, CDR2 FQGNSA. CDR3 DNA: TGTGCCAGCAGCTCCTCTCCCCGAACTGAAGCTTTCTTT. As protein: CASSSSPRTEAFF.

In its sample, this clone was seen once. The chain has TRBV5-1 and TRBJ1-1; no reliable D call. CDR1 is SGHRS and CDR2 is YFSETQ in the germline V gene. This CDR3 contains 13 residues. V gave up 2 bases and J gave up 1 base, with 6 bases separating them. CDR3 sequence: CASSFIANTEAFF. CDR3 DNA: TGCGCCAGCAGCTTTATTGCGAACACTGAAGCTTTCTTT.

Here the CDR3 DNA reads TGTGCCAGTAGTGCCACTTACAGGGGAGAAGCTTTCTTT. Protein sequence: CASSATYRGEAFF. V gene TRBV19 combines with J gene TRBJ1-1, with TRBD1 identical over 7 bases. Germline loops: CDR1 LNHDA, CDR2 SQIVND (reference sequence). J lost 8 bases, V lost 5 bases, and 8 bases had no gene match. The CDR3 consists of 13 residues.

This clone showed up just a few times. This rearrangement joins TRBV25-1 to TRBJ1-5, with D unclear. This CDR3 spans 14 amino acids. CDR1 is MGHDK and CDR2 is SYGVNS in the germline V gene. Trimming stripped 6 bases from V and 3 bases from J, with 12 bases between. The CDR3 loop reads CASRSDGYNQPQHF. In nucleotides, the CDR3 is TGTGCCAGCAGATCGGACGGATACAATCAGCCCCAGCATTTT.

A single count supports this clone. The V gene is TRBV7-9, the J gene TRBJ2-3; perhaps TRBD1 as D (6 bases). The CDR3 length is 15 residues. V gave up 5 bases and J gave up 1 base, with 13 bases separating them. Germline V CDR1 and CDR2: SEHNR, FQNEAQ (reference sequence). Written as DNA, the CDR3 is TGTGCCAGCAGCCTAGGACAGATTGGCACAGATACGCAGTATTTT. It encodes CASSLGQIGTDTQYF.

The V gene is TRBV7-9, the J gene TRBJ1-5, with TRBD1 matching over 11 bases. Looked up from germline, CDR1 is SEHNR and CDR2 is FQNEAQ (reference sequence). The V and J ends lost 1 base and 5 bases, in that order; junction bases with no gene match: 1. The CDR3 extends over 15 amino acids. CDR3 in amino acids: CASSLGTGGDQPQHF. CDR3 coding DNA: TGTGCCAGCAGCTTAGGGACAGGGGGCGATCAGCCCCAGCATTTT.

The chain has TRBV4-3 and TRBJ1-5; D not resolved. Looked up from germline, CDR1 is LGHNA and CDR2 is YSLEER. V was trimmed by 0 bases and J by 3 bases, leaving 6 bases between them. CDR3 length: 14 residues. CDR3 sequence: CASSQELHNQPQHF. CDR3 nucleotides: TGCGCCAGCAGCCAAGAGCTTCACAATCAGCCCCAGCATTTT.

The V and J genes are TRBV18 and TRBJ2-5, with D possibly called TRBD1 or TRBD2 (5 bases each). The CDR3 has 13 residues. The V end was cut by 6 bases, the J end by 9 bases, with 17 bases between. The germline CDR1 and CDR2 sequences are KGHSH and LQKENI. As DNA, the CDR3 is TGTGCCAGCTCCCATGGGGACCGAGCGGCCCAGTACTTC. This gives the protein CASSHGDRAAQYF. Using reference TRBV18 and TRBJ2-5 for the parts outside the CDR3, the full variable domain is NAGVMQNPRHLVRRRGQEARLRCSPMKGHSHVYWYRQLPEEGLKFMVYLQKENIIDESGMPKERFSAEFPKEGPSILRIQQVVRGDSAAYFCASSHGDRAAQYFGPGTRLLVL.

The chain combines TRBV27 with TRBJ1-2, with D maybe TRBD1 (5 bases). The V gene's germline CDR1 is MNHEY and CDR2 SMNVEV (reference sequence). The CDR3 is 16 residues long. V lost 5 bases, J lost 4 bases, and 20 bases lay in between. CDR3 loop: CASSPLGHPLGYGYTF. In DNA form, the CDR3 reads TGTGCCAGCAGTCCACTCGGACATCCGCTGGGCTATGGCTACACCTTC.

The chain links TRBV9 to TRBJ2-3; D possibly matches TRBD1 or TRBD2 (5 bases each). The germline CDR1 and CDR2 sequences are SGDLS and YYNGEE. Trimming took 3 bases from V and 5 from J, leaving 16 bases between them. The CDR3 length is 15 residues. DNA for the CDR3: TGTGCCAGCAGCGCCCGGGACGACCCATTAGATACGCAGTATTTT. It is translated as CASSARDDPLDTQYF.

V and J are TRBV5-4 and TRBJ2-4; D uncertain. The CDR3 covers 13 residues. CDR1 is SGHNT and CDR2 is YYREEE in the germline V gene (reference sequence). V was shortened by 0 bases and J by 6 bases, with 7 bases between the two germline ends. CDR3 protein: CASSLDPSNIQYF. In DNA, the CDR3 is TGTGCCAGCAGCTTGGATCCTTCAAACATTCAGTACTTC.

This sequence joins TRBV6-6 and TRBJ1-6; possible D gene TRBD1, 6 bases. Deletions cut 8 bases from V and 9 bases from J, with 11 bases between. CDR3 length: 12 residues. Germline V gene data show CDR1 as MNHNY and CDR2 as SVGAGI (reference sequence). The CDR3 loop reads CASRDIPSPLHF. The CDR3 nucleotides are TGTGCCAGCCGGGACATACCTTCACCCCTCCACTTT.

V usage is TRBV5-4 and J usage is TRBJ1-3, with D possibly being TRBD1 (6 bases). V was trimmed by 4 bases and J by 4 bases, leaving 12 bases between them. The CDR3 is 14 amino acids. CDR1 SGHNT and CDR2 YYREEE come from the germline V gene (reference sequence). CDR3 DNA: TGTGCCAGCAGCCGGGACAATGGGGGAAACACCATATATTTT. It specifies CASSRDNGGNTIYF.

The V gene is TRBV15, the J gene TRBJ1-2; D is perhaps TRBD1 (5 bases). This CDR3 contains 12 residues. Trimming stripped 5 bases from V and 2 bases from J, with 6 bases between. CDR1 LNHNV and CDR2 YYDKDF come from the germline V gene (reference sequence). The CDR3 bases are TGTGCCACCAGCCGGGACAACTATGGCTACACCTTC. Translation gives CATSRDNYGYTF.

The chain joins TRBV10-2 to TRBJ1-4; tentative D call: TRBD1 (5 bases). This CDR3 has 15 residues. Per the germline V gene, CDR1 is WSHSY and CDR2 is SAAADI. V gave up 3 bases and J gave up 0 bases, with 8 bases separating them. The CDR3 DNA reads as TGCGCCAGCAGTGACCAGGGCCCAACTAATGAAAAACTGTTTTTT. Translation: CASSDQGPTNEKLFF.

As DNA, the CDR3 is TGTGCCAGCTCACGACAGGGGGACTATGGCTACACCTTC. Its translation: CASSRQGDYGYTF. The chain couples TRBV18 to TRBJ1-2, with 9 bases aligning to TRBD1. The J segment lost 3 bases and the V segment lost 4 bases, leaving 0 bases of the junction unmatched. The CDR3 sequence is 13 residues long. CDR1 and CDR2 (germline): KGHSH, LQKENI.

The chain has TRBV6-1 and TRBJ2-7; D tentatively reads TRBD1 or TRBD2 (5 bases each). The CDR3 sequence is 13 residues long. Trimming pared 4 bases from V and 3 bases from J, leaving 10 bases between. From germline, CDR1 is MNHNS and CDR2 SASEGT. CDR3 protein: CASSAGTRYEQYF. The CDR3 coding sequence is TGTGCCAGCAGTGCCGGGACGCGCTACGAGCAGTACTTC.

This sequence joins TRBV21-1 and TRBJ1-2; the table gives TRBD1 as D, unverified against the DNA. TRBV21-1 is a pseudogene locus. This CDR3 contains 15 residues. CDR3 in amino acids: CASSTSRQANYGYTF. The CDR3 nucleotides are TGTGCCAGCAGCACCTCTCGACAGGCGAACTATGGCTACACCTTC.

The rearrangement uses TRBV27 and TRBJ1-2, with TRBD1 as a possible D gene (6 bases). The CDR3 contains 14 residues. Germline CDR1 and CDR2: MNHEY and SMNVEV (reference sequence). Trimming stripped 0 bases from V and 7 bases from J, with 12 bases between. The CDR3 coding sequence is TGTGCCAGCAGTTTATCAGCAGGGGTTGGTGGCTACACCTTC. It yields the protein CASSLSAGVGGYTF.

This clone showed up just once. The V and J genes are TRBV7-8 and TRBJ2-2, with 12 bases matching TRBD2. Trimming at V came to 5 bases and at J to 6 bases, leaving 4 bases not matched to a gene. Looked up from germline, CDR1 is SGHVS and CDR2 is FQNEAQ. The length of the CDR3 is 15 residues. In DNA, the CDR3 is TGTGCCAGCAGCCCTCGACTAGCGGGAGCCGGGGAGCTGTTTTTT. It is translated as CASSPRLAGAGELFF.

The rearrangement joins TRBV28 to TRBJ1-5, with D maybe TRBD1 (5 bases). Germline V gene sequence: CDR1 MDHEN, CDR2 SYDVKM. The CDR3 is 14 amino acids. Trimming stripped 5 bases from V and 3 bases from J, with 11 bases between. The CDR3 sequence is CASSGTTLNQPQHF. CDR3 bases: TGTGCCAGCAGTGGGACCACCCTCAATCAGCCCCAGCATTTT.

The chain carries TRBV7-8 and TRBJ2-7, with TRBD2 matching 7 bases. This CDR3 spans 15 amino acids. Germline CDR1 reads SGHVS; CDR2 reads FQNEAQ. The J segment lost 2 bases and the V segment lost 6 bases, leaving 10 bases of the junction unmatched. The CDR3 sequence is CASSPRVGTTYEQYF. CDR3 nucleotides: TGTGCCAGCAGTCCTCGGGTGGGGACTACCTACGAGCAGTACTTC.

CDR3 sequence reads: CASIPDASGFYNEQFF. The CDR3 DNA sequence: TGCGCCAGCATACCCGACGCTAGCGGGTTCTACAATGAGCAGTTCTTC. The chain recombines TRBV5-1 with TRBJ2-1; TRBD2 agrees at 8 bases. The length of the CDR3 is 16 residues. Germline CDR1 reads SGHRS; CDR2 reads YFSETQ. J was trimmed by 3 bases and V by 6 bases; bases with no gene match: 11.

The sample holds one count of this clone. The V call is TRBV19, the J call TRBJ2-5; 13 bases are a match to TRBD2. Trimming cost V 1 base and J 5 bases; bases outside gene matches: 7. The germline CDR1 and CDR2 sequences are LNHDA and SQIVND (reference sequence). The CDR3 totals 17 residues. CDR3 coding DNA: TGTGCCAGTAGTATAGCCCTAACTAGCGGGAGGGATGAGACCCAGTACTTC. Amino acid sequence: CASSIALTSGRDETQYF.

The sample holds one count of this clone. CDR3 region: CASSLQGTGTEAFF. CDR3 DNA: TGCGCCAGCAGCCTTCAGGGGACGGGCACTGAAGCTTTCTTT. This sequence joins TRBV5-1 and TRBJ1-1; a weak D match, TRBD1 (6 bases). There are 14 residues in the CDR3. V lost 4 bases and J lost 4, with 14 bases in between. CDR1 and CDR2 from the germline V gene are SGHRS and YFSETQ. Variable domain in full (rest from reference TRBV5-1 and TRBJ1-1): KAGVTQTPRYLIKTRGQQVTLSCSPISGHRSVSWYQQTPGQGLQFLFEYFSETQRNKGNFPGRFSGRQFSNSRSEMNVSTLELGDSALYLCASSLQGTGTEAFFGQGTRLTVV.